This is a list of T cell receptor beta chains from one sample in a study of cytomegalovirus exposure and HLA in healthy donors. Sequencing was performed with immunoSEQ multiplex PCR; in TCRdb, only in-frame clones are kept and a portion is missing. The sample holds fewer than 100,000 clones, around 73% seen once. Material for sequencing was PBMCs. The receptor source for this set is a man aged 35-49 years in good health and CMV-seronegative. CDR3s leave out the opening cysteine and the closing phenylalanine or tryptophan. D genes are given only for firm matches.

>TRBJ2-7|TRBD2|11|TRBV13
ASSLGTMAEQY
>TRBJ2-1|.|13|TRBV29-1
SVVDAGVSYNEQF
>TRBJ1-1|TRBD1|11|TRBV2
AGRRDRNTEAF
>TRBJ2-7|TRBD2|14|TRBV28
ASSAPLAGLAYEQY
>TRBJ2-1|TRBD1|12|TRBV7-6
ASSPGQGIDEQF
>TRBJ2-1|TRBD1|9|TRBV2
ASRTRDREF
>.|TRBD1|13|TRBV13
ASSLPGQGVYEQY
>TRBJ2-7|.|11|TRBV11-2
ASSLGGTYEQY
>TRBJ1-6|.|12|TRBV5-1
ASSLQGENSPLH
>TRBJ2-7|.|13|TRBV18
ASSPPGGGSYEQY
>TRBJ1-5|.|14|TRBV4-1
ASSQAPSGSNQPQH
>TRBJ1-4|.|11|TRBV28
ASRRSGNEKLF
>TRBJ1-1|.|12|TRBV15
ATSRDQGNTEAF
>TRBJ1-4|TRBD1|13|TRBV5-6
ASSDRDRVVEKLF
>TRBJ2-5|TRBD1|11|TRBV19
ASSIGQAETQY
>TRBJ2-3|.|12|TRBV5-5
ASSFVAGTDTQY
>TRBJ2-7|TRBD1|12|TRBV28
ASTRTGGVYEQY
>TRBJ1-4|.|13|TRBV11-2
ASSLRGTANEKLF
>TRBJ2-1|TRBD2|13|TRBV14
ASSQRLAGGGEQF
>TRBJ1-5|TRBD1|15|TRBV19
ASSIDLRQGSNQPQH
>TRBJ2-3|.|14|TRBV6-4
ASSDSGALGTDTQY
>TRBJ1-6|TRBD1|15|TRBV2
ASKGQGQSSYNSPLH
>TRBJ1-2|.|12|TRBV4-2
ASSQDQEAAGYT
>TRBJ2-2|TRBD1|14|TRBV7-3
ASSLMRQGAPGELF
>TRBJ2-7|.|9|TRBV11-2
ASSLVEGFY
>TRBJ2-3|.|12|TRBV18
ASSPPSLPDTQY
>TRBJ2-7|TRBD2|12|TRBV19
ASSTTSGGYEQY
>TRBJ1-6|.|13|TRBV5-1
ASSLAGSRDSPLH
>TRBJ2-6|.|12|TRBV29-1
SVTSDSGANVLT
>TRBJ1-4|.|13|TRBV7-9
ASSRTEATNEKLF
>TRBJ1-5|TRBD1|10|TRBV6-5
ASSTGTGGQH
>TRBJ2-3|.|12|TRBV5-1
ASSLAGSTDTQY
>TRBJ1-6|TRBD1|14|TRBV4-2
ASSQDPTGVGSPLH
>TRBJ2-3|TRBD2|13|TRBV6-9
ASSAGGHSTDTQY
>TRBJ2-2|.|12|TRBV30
AWGPPGFTGELF
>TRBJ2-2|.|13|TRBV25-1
ASSDPQGNTGELF
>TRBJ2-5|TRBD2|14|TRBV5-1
ASSLGLAGAMETQY
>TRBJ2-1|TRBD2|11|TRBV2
ASSDTTGLARF
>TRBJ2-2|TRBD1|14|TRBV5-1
ASSTGQGSNTGELF
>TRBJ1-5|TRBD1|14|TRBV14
ASSPKWTGGNQPQH
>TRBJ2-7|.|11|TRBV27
ASSFHSGYEQY
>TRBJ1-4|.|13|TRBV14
ASSPVRGKDEKLF
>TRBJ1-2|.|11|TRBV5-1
ASAPTVNYGYT
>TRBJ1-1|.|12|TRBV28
ASRWTEVNTEAF
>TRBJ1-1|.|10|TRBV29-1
SVREGNTEAF
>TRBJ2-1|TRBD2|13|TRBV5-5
ASSATSGTYNEQF
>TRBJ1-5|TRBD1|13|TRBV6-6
ASSFSDRGNQPQH
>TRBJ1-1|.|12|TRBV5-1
ASSLQGSDTEAF
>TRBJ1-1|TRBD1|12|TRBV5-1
ASSRGTANTEAF
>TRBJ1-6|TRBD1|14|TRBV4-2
ASSQEPDRGNSPLH
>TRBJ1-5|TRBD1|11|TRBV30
AWRGTGNQPQH
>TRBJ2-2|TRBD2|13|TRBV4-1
ASSQELREGGELF
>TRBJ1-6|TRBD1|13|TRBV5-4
ASSSRTGRDSPLH
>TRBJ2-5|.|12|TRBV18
ASSPLPQEGEQY
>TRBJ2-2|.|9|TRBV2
ASILVEELF
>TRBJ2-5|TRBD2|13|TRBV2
ASRAFLAGGWSQY
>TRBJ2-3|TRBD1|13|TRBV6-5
ASSPLGGRLGTQY
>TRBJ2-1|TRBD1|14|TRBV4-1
ASSQPTGVSYNEQF
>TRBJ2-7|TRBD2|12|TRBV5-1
ASSFSGGYNEQY
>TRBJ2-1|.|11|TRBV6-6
ASSGQLIAEQF